This T cell receptor beta chain was profiled in a study of blood T cell repertoires in COVID-19. Study-wide background: From the United States, Italy and Spain came samples of acute and convalescent COVID-19. The analysed material was cDNA or gDNA that came from T cells, B-cell-depleted T cells, or PBMCs.

Methods used by the authors: Reference gene primer amplification gave estimated nucleated cell counts. Sequencing was performed with immunoSEQ multiplex PCR; in TCRdb, only in-frame clones are kept and a portion is missing. That table supplies the V and J calls and clone size; D and trimming were determined from the DNA. The sample has about 190,000 clones; 79% are singletons. The V gene end was trimmed by 6 bases and the J gene end by 3 bases; junction bases not matched to a gene: 8. The CDR3 covers 15 residues. CDR1 and CDR2 from the germline V gene are LGHDT and YNNKEL (reference sequence). Material for sequencing was peripheral blood. This receptor was obtained from a man between 60 and 70 years old with active or convalescent COVID-19. The rearrangement links TRBV3-1 (or the pseudogene TRBV3-2) to TRBJ2-3, with 8 bases aligning to TRBD2. Here the CDR3 DNA reads TGTGCCAGCAGACCTTTAGCGGGACGGACAGATACGCAGTATTTT. Translating it yields CASRPLAGRTDTQYF.